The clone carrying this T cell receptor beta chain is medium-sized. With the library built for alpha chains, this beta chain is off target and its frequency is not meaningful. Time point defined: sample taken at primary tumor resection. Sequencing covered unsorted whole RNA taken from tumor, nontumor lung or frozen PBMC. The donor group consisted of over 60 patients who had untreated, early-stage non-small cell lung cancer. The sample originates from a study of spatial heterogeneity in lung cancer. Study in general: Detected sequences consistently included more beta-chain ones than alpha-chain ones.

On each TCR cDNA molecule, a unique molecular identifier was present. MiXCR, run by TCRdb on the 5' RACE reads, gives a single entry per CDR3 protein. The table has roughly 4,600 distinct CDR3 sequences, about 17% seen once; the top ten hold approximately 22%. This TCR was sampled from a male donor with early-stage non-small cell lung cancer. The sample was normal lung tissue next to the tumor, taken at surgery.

The CDR3 DNA reads as TGTGCCAGCCAAACTCTAGCGGACACCGGGGAGCTGTTTTTT. Translation: CASQTLADTGELFF. V is TRBV19 and J is TRBJ2-2; TRBD2 aligns across 7 bases. The trim removed 9 bases at V and 3 bases at J, leaving 7 bases unmatched. The CDR3 runs to 14 residues. CDR1 LNHDA and CDR2 SQIVND come from the germline V gene (reference sequence). Full variable domain (remainder filled in from reference TRBV19 and TRBJ2-2): DGGITQSPKYLFRKEGQNVTLSCEQNLNHDAMYWYRQDPGQGLRLIYYSQIVNDFQKGDIAEGYSVSREKKESFPLTVTSAQKNPTAFYLCASQTLADTGELFFGEGSRLTVL.